This T cell receptor (beta chain) was identified in a study of blood T cell repertoires in COVID-19. Turning to the study itself: Acute-phase and convalescent COVID-19 samples originated in the United States, Italy and Spain. T cells, B-cell-depleted T cells, or PBMCs supplied cDNA or gDNA.

V shed 5 bases, J shed 3 bases, and the junction held 9 bases outside the gene matches. Per germline, CDR1 MNHEY and CDR2 SVGEGT. The CDR3 is 16 amino acids. This clone was counted only a few times. Authors' analysis steps: Estimation of nucleated cell counts relied on the amplification of reference gene primers. Clones were sequenced by immunoSEQ multiplex PCR, and TCRdb holds only the in-frame ones, with some missing. V, J and clone size reflect that table, while D and trimming were determined from the DNA. The repertoire has tens of thousands of clones, 85% to 90% of them found once; the top ten carry 55% to 70%.

Source material: peripheral blood. The chain employs TRBV6-2 or TRBV6-3 and TRBJ2-5, with 10 bases that match TRBD2. This sequence was found in a man between 65 and 85 years old with acute or convalescent COVID-19. The CDR3 sequence is CASSNGLAARKETQYF. DNA for the CDR3: TGTGCCAGCAGTAACGGACTAGCGGCGCGAAAAGAGACCCAGTACTTC.